This T cell receptor (beta chain) is from a study of OX40 agonist ivuxolimab in advanced cancers. In the study overall: Those treated in dose escalation had hepatocellular carcinoma, melanoma, renal cell cancer or head and neck cancer.

A word on this clone: The antigen remains undetermined.

TCRdb keeps only in-frame clones here, not all; method: immunoSEQ multiplex PCR. The profile shows 58,000 or so clones, 65% to 90% of them singletons. V lost 0 bases to trimming and J lost 5 bases, with 11 bases between them. The CDR3 has 14 residues. From germline, CDR1 is SGHRS and CDR2 YFSETQ. Study-wide points: Dose levels from 0.1 to 3.0 mg/kg saw CD4+ and CD8+ blood T cells expand clonally by week 6. Antigen targets of the expanded peripheral T cells went undetermined.

The chain recombines TRBV5-1 with TRBJ1-1; a possible D gene is TRBD1 (5 bases). This specimen consisted of CD4+ or CD8+ T cells sorted from blood, obtained in a trial of the OX40 agonist ivuxolimab. The sequence came from an adult with an advanced solid tumor such as melanoma, head and neck, liver or kidney cancer. The CDR3 DNA follows: TGCGCCAGCAGCTTGGGAGGGGCGCCGACTGAAGCTTTCTTT. Protein product: CASSLGGAPTEAFF.